The following is a TCR beta chain sequence with its context. Its antigen is unidentified. The junction departs from germline at one end; a sequencing error may be responsible. The data belong to a study of identical twins. The study's findings and limits: With monozygotic twins, out-of-frame TCR alpha sharing exceeded what models estimated. With abundant cord blood beta clonotypes, insertions were fewer; memory repertoires showed no such pattern.

A universal primer site was added by template switching, and unique molecular identifiers were carried by the cDNA. TCRdb re-called the 5' RACE reads with MiXCR, one entry per CDR3 protein. The repertoire has 1.5 million to 2 million distinct CDR3 sequences, about 32% of them found once; the top ten carry less than 0.35%. The sequenced sample consisted of cord blood. The source is a newborn girl in good health.

The CDR3 spells CASSVGPQGSEQFF. In nucleotides, the CDR3 is TGTGCCAGCAGTGTAGGTCCTCAGGGATCTGAGCAGTTCTTC. This chain links TRBV9 with TRBJ2-1; D perhaps matches TRBD1 (5 bases). The CDR3 covers 14 residues. CDR1 and CDR2 (germline): SGDLS, YYNGEE. The full variable domain, with the rest looked up from reference TRBV9 and TRBJ2-1, is DSGVTQTPKHLITATGQRVTLRCSPRSGDLSVYWYQQSLDQGLQFLIQYYNGEERAKGNILERFSAQQFPDLHSELNLSSLELGDSALYFCASSVGPQGSEQFFGPGTRLTVL.